The 9 T cell receptor beta chains below come from one sample, sequenced in a study of cytomegalovirus exposure and HLA in healthy donors. With 60 Vbeta and 13 Jbeta primers, the PCR was carried out. TCRdb's table, derived via immunoSEQ multiplex PCR, lists solely in-frame clones and lacks some. The sample includes roughly 110,000 clones, 79% of them seen just once. Input material: PBMCs. Receptors originate from a young woman in good health and CMV-seropositive.

The rearrangement joins TRBV12-5 to TRBJ2-2; D uncertain. Germline lookup yields CDR1 LGHNT and CDR2 FRNRAP. The CDR3 consists of 16 residues. Trimming took off 1 base at V and 0 bases at J, with 9 bases between the two ends. This chain's CDR3 is CASGLAPNSNTGELFF. DNA of the CDR3: TGTGCTAGTGGTTTGGCACCCAACTCGAACACCGGGGAGCTGTTTTTT.

CDR3 DNA sequence: TGTGCCAGCAGTCCTAGCGGGAGCGTTAACTCCTACGAGCAGTACTTC. It is translated as CASSPSGSVNSYEQYF. The chain employs TRBV11-2 and TRBJ2-7; 10 nucleotides align to TRBD2. V shed 6 bases, J shed 0 bases, and the junction held 8 bases outside the gene matches. The CDR3 spans 16 residues. The V gene's germline CDR1 is SGHAT and CDR2 FQNNGV. The entire variable domain, with the rest obtained from reference TRBV11-2 and TRBJ2-7, is as follows: EAGVAQSPRYKIIEKRQSVAFWCNPISGHATLYWYQQILGQGPKLLIQFQNNGVVDDSQLPKDRFSAERLKGVDSTLKIQPAKLEDSAVYLCASSPSGSVNSYEQYFGPGTRLTVT.

The chain uses TRBV5-5 and TRBJ2-7, with a weak D call TRBD1 (5 bases). V lost 0 bases to trimming and J lost 0 bases, with 7 bases between them. Germline assignment: CDR1 SGHKS and CDR2 YYEKEE (reference sequence). The CDR3 covers 14 residues. The DNA of the CDR3 is TGTGCCAGCAGCTTGGACAGGAGCTCCTACGAGCAGTACTTC. Protein sequence: CASSLDRSSYEQYF.

The J gene is TRBJ1-4, the V gene TRBV18, with 12 bases that match TRBD1. Germline V CDR1 and CDR2: KGHSH, LQKENI. V shed 0 bases and J 10 bases; nucleotides not matched to a gene: 3. The CDR3 loop spans 15 amino acids. The CDR3 reads CASSPPRDRGLKLFF. CDR3 nucleotides: TGTGCCAGCTCACCACCCCGGGACAGGGGGCTAAAACTGTTTTTT.

This sequence joins TRBV9 and TRBJ2-5; TRBD2 agrees at 9 bases. J gave up 5 bases and V 4 bases, and 6 bases lay outside the gene matches. The CDR3 runs 14 residues. CDR1 and CDR2 from the germline V gene are SGDLS and YYNGEE. This CDR3 is CASSFTTSGETQYF. The CDR3 DNA reads TGTGCCAGCAGCTTCACCACTAGCGGGGAGACCCAGTACTTC.

The CDR3 region is CASTLGQGAYEQYF. CDR3 bases: TGTGCCAGCACCCTGGGACAGGGGGCTTACGAGCAGTACTTC. The chain links TRBV5-6 to TRBJ2-7; 12 bases fit TRBD1. Germline-derived CDR1 and CDR2 are SGHDT and YYEEEE. V dropped 6 bases and J dropped 4; count of bases not matched to a gene: 5. The CDR3 has 14 residues.

This chain uses TRBV6-5 with TRBJ1-2, with TRBD1 as a possible D gene (6 bases). Deletions cut 4 bases from V and 5 bases from J, with 17 bases between. This CDR3 has 15 amino acids. Germline assignment: CDR1 MNHEY and CDR2 SVGAGI. The CDR3 nucleotides read TGTGCCAGCAGTTTCCGGCCGGGGGGCAGGTATGGCTACACCTTC. Amino acids: CASSFRPGGRYGYTF.

This clone was detected only once. The gene calls are TRBV2 and TRBJ2-7; 15 nucleotides align to TRBD2. The CDR3 runs 15 residues. Germline CDR1 is SNHLY and CDR2 is FYNNEI. The junction had 6 bases not matched to a gene; V was cut back by 8 bases and J by 4 bases. The CDR3 loop is CASLGLAGGSYEQYF. For the CDR3, the DNA is TGTGCCAGCCTCGGACTAGCGGGAGGGTCATACGAGCAGTACTTC. Variable domain in full (rest from reference TRBV2 and TRBJ2-7): EPEVTQTPSHQVTQMGQEVILRCVPISNHLYFYWYRQILGQKVEFLVSFYNNEISEKSEIFDDQFSVERPDGSNFTLKIRSTKLEDSAMYFCASLGLAGGSYEQYFGPGTRLTVT.

The chain employs TRBV7-9 and TRBJ2-7; TRBD1 aligns across 8 bases. The CDR3 contains 14 residues. With 5 bases clipped from V and 2 bases from J, the junction kept 5 bases outside the gene matches. Germline values: CDR1 SEHNR, CDR2 FQNEAQ (reference sequence). CDR3 region: CASSPTGVPYEQYF. Written as DNA, the CDR3 is TGTGCCAGCAGCCCGACAGGGGTCCCCTACGAGCAGTACTTC.